Included here is one T cell receptor beta chain sequence, with context. Its antigen remains unidentified. In the PCR, 60 Vbeta and 13 Jbeta primers were used. Assay used: immunoSEQ multiplex PCR; TCRdb lists only in-frame clones, some missing. This table has some 170,000 clones, approximately 80% appearing once. This record belongs to a study of cytomegalovirus exposure and HLA in healthy donors. The study's findings and limits: Later on, an analysis tied 15,000 to 20,000 TCR beta sequences to HLA alleles at 0.05 false discovery rate. Within an earlier analysis, most TCR beta V segments proved productive either about 90% or about 30% of the time. The study labeled about 160 TCR beta chains cytomegalovirus-associated.

The CDR3 loop spans 15 amino acids. V lost 0 bases and J lost 3; bases outside the gene matches: 3. CDR1 and CDR2 (germline): MNHEY, SMNVEV (reference sequence). This TCR was recovered from a middle-aged man in good health and CMV-seronegative. Sequenced sample: PBMCs. V gene TRBV27 combines with J gene TRBJ2-7, with 9 nucleotides matching TRBD1. CDR3 in amino acids: CASSLSWTGVYEQYF. The CDR3 DNA reads TGTGCCAGCAGTTTATCCTGGACAGGGGTCTACGAGCAGTACTTC.